The next 28 T cell receptor beta chains were all read from a single sample in a study of T cell responses to AZD1222 COVID-19 vaccine. The repertoire was sequenced with immunoSEQ multiplex PCR; TCRdb's copy has only in-frame clones and lacks some. The data contain more than 35,000 clones, approximately 86% of them seen just once; the ten biggest clones take up over 40%. This specimen consisted of peripheral blood, obtained on day 0 of AZD1222 vaccination. The origin of the receptors is an adult in good health.

The chain joins TRBV21-1 to TRBJ2-5. TRBV21-1 corresponds to a pseudogene. CDR3 length equals 18 residues. The CDR3 DNA reads as TGTGCCAGCAGCAAAGTACGGCCCTTCGGGGCTTCCGAGGAGACCCAGTACTTC. It yields the protein CASSKVRPFGASEETQYF.

This clone was recorded only once. This chain joins TRBV3-1 (or the pseudogene TRBV3-2) and TRBJ1-2; weak D call: TRBD1 (5 bases). Looked up from germline, CDR1 is LGHDT and CDR2 is YNNKEL (reference sequence). The CDR3 loop spans 14 amino acids. V was cut by 3 bases and J by 6 bases, with 14 bases left in between. The CDR3 reads CASSHRGGEDGYTF. For the CDR3, the DNA is TGTGCCAGCAGCCATCGGGGAGGGGAAGATGGCTACACCTTC.

This chain uses TRBV2 with TRBJ1-1; D is ambiguous. Germline CDR1 and CDR2: SNHLY and FYNNEI. The CDR3 length is 13 residues. V shed 10 bases and J shed 1 base, with 13 bases lying between them. The CDR3 loop reads CATSQEQNTEAFF. CDR3 sequence (DNA): TGTGCCACCTCGCAAGAACAGAACACTGAAGCTTTCTTT. The full variable domain, with the rest looked up from reference TRBV2 and TRBJ1-1, is EPEVTQTPSHQVTQMGQEVILRCVPISNHLYFYWYRQILGQKVEFLVSFYNNEISEKSEIFDDQFSVERPDGSNFTLKIRSTKLEDSAMYFCATSQEQNTEAFFGQGTRLTVV.

The V gene is TRBV28, the J gene TRBJ1-6; 11 bases are a match to TRBD1. Trimming removed 6 bases from V and 6 bases from J; junction bases left unmatched: 1. This CDR3 is built from 14 residues. Germline V gene sequence: CDR1 MDHEN, CDR2 SYDVKM. In nucleotides, the CDR3 is TGTGCCAGCAGAGGGACAGGGGGTAATTCACCCCTCCACTTT. It translates to CASRGTGGNSPLHF.

This rearrangement joins TRBV6-4 to TRBJ2-5; 9 positions match TRBD2. The CDR3 runs to 20 residues. Unmatched junction bases numbered 23, after V lost 4 bases and J lost 5 bases. Germline V gene lookup returns CDR1 MRHNA and CDR2 SNTAGT. CDR3 protein: CASSARPCPGFAGGRETQYF. In DNA form, the CDR3 reads TGTGCCAGCAGTGCCCGCCCTTGTCCGGGGTTTGCGGGAGGGCGGGAGACCCAGTACTTC.

The chain combines TRBV5-6 with TRBJ2-7; D may be TRBD2 (6 bases). The CDR3 covers 13 residues. Germline V lookup: CDR1 SGHDT, CDR2 YYEEEE. The V gene lost 6 bases and the J gene lost 6 bases, with 16 bases spanning the gap. The CDR3 DNA is TGTGCCAGCAACCTGGGAGGCTCAGGCGAGCAGTACTTC. Amino acids: CASNLGGSGEQYF.

The chain carries TRBV25-1 and TRBJ1-2; 9 nucleotides line up with TRBD1. There are 15 residues in the CDR3. From germline, CDR1 is MGHDK and CDR2 SYGVNS. With V trimmed by 3 bases and J by 8 bases, 10 bases remained unmatched. The CDR3, as DNA: TGTGCCAGCAGTGACCCCGGACAGGGGTCGCAGGGCTACACCTTC. Its protein is CASSDPGQGSQGYTF.

This rearrangement joins TRBV19 to TRBJ2-7; the D gene is possibly TRBD2 (5 bases). Germline CDR1 LNHDA, CDR2 SQIVND (reference sequence). Trimming took 1 base from V and 6 from J, leaving 13 bases between them. This CDR3 spans 14 amino acids. This CDR3 is CASSIGGGPAEQYF. In DNA form, the CDR3 reads TGTGCCAGTAGTATAGGTGGAGGCCCCGCCGAGCAGTACTTC.

This clone was found a few times. The chain combines TRBV7-9 with TRBJ2-7; a weak D match, TRBD1 (6 bases). V was shortened by 5 bases and J by 3 bases, with 14 bases between the two germline ends. The CDR3 runs to 14 residues. Germline V gene data show CDR1 as SEHNR and CDR2 as FQNEAQ (reference sequence). The CDR3 spells CASSKPGHSYEQYF. DNA for the CDR3: TGTGCCAGCAGCAAACCGGGACACAGCTACGAGCAGTACTTC.

This clone has only a few counts. This chain connects TRBV5-1 to TRBJ1-1; tentatively, D is TRBD1 (5 bases). From germline, CDR1 is SGHRS and CDR2 YFSETQ. CDR3 length equals 14 residues. V lost 4 bases to trimming and J lost 6 bases, with 16 bases between them. The CDR3: CASSREGYLAEAFF. For the CDR3, the DNA is TGCGCCAGCAGCCGTGAGGGGTATTTGGCTGAAGCTTTCTTT.

The chain has TRBV28 and TRBJ2-7; D not resolved. V shed 5 bases and J shed 2 bases, with 7 bases lying between them. This CDR3 comprises 12 residues. Germline values: CDR1 MDHEN, CDR2 SYDVKM. The CDR3: CASSQVTYEQYF. The DNA for the CDR3 is TGTGCCAGCAGTCAGGTGACCTACGAGCAGTACTTC.

The V gene is TRBV3-1 (or the pseudogene TRBV3-2), the J gene TRBJ1-5, with 10 nucleotides matching TRBD1. Germline loops: CDR1 LGHDT, CDR2 YNNKEL (reference sequence). The CDR3 sequence is 12 residues long. V shed 4 bases and J 15 bases; nucleotides not matched to a gene: 6. CDR3 sequence reads: CASSPGTGDRHF. The CDR3, as DNA: TGTGCCAGCAGCCCCGGGACAGGGGACCGGCATTTT.

There are a few counts of this clone. The V and J genes are TRBV28 and TRBJ2-5; TRBD1 aligns across 9 bases. CDR3 length: 14 residues. Germline assignment: CDR1 MDHEN and CDR2 SYDVKM. J lost 5 bases, V lost 6 bases, and 7 bases had no gene match. CDR3 in DNA: TGTGCCAGCAGCACTAGAGGACAGGGGGAGACCCAGTACTTC. This codes for CASSTRGQGETQYF. The whole variable domain, filled in from reference TRBV28 and TRBJ2-5, reads DVKVTQSSRYLVKRTGEKVFLECVQDMDHENMFWYRQDPGLGLRLIYFSYDVKMKEKGDIPEGYSVSREKKERFSLILESASTNQTSMYLCASSTRGQGETQYFGPGTRLLVL.

The V call is TRBV5-1, the J call TRBJ2-7, with D possibly called TRBD1 or TRBD2 (5 bases each). The V end was cut by 0 bases, the J end by 2 bases, with 9 bases between. The CDR3 sequence is 14 residues long. The germline V gene has CDR1 SGHRS and CDR2 YFSETQ. The CDR3 reads CASSLDQGAYEQYF. The CDR3 nucleotides read TGCGCCAGCAGCTTGGACCAGGGAGCCTACGAGCAGTACTTC.

This clone was seen a handful of times. The chain combines TRBV9 with TRBJ2-3; 8 bases align to TRBD1. In germline, CDR1 is SGDLS, CDR2 YYNGEE. This CDR3 region has 16 residues. V gave up 3 bases and J gave up 5 bases; unmatched junction bases: 11. The CDR3 protein is CASSERTGLIGDTQYF. The CDR3 coding sequence is TGTGCCAGCAGCGAAAGGACAGGGCTTATTGGAGATACGCAGTATTTT.

This clone was detected a few times. CDR3 DNA: TGTGCCAGCTCACCACAGGCGGGGGAGACCCAGTACTTC. This encodes CASSPQAGETQYF. The rearrangement uses TRBV18 and TRBJ2-5, with a tentative D call TRBD2 (6 bases). CDR3 length: 13 amino acids. Germline assignment: CDR1 KGHSH and CDR2 LQKENI. V lost 1 base, J lost 5 bases, and 8 bases lay in between.

The J gene is TRBJ2-7, the V gene TRBV18; 9 nucleotides agree with TRBD1. Germline CDR1 KGHSH, CDR2 LQKENI. The CDR3 is 15 amino acids. The V segment lost 2 bases and the J segment 6 bases; nucleotides outside the gene matches: 8. CDR3 DNA sequence: TGTGCCAGCTCACCAGGGACAGGGTCTATAGGCGAGCAGTACTTC. Its protein is CASSPGTGSIGEQYF.

This clone occurred once. V usage is TRBV7-2 and J usage is TRBJ1-6; 9 bases agree with TRBD1. V lost 3 bases and J lost 3; bases outside the gene matches: 6. The CDR3 runs 17 residues. Germline V CDR1 and CDR2: SGHTA, FQGNSA. The CDR3 protein is CASSFSGTGFYNSPLHF. The CDR3 nucleotides are TGTGCCAGCAGCTTTTCCGGGACAGGGTTCTATAATTCACCCCTCCACTTT.

The chain joins TRBV28 to TRBJ2-7; D not certain. In germline, CDR1 is MDHEN, CDR2 SYDVKM. V was clipped by 3 bases and J by 0 bases, with 6 bases between them. The CDR3 covers 13 residues. CDR3 sequence reads: CASSLGNSYEQYF. CDR3 bases: TGTGCCAGCAGTTTGGGGAACTCCTACGAGCAGTACTTC.

The chain links TRBV5-4 to TRBJ1-6; tentative D call: TRBD1 (5 bases). CDR3 length: 14 amino acids. V lost 5 bases and J 7 bases, leaving 13 bases between the germline ends. The germline CDR1 and CDR2 sequences are SGHNT and YYREEE (reference sequence). CDR3 sequence (DNA): TGTGCCAGCAGAACCGGGACGGAGAATTCACCCCTCCACTTT. Translating gives CASRTGTENSPLHF.

Comments on this clone: At one of its ends the junction is not consistent with the germline gene, which may arise from a read error. The chain combines TRBV7-3 with TRBJ1-1; the D is unclear. The CDR3 runs to 8 residues. Germline assignment: CDR1 SGHTA and CDR2 FQGTGA. CDR3 sequence: CASSLPPF. In DNA form, the CDR3 reads TGTGCCAGCAGCCTCCCCCCCTTT.

This chain connects TRBV6-5 to TRBJ1-2; TRBD1 is a possible D gene (6 bases). The CDR3 covers 14 residues. V gave up 8 bases and J gave up 8 bases, with 21 bases separating them. Germline assignment: CDR1 MNHEY and CDR2 SVGAGI. This chain's CDR3 is CASYLSRGAQGYTF. The DNA of the CDR3 is TGTGCCAGCTACCTAAGTCGGGGGGCGCAGGGCTACACCTTC.

The chain uses TRBV6-6 and TRBJ1-1; no firm D call. Trimming shortened V by 2 bases and J by 1 base, and 5 bases separated the two germline ends. This CDR3 has 13 residues. Germline-derived CDR1 and CDR2 are MNHNY and SVGAGI (reference sequence). The CDR3 here is CASSYPTNTEAFF. The CDR3, as DNA: TGTGCCAGCAGTTACCCGACGAACACTGAAGCTTTCTTT.

V and J are TRBV15 and TRBJ2-5; D is perhaps TRBD2 (5 bases). This CDR3 region has 13 residues. CDR1 is LNHNV and CDR2 is YYDKDF in the germline V gene (reference sequence). Between the trimmed V and J ends, which lost 4 bases and 2 bases, there was a span of 8 bases. This chain's CDR3 is CATSNAGQETQYF. The CDR3, as DNA: TGTGCCACCAGCAATGCGGGTCAAGAGACCCAGTACTTC.

The V gene is TRBV4-1, the J gene TRBJ2-5; D possibly corresponds to TRBD1 (5 bases). The CDR3 runs 15 residues. The germline V gene encodes CDR1 MGHRA and CDR2 YSYEKL. V was trimmed by 4 bases and J by 1 base, leaving 13 bases between them. The CDR3 sequence: CASSLTRTFQETQYF. CDR3 sequence (DNA): TGCGCCAGCAGCCTCACTCGGACATTCCAAGAGACCCAGTACTTC.

The J gene is TRBJ1-2, the V gene TRBV2; unclear D gene. Per the germline V gene, CDR1 is SNHLY and CDR2 is FYNNEI. The CDR3 length is 15 residues. V lost 7 bases, J lost 7 bases, and 22 bases lay in between. The CDR3 DNA follows: TGTGCCAGCAACTCAAGATCGGAAGCGCTGCGTGGCTACACCTTC. Amino acid sequence: CASNSRSEALRGYTF.

The rearrangement uses TRBV24-1 and TRBJ2-2; 8 bases agree with TRBD2. V was clipped by 3 bases and J by 5 bases; unmatched bases: 7. This CDR3 has 16 residues. Germline CDR1 is KGHDR and CDR2 is SFDVKD. CDR3 DNA sequence: TGTGCCACCAGTGATAGGAAGCGGGGGAGGACCGGGGAGCTGTTTTTT. This translates into CATSDRKRGRTGELFF.

The chain has TRBV28 and TRBJ1-6, with D possibly TRBD1 on 6 matching bases. V gave up 5 bases and J gave up 8 bases, with 16 bases separating them. Germline V lookup: CDR1 MDHEN, CDR2 SYDVKM. The CDR3 totals 15 residues. The CDR3 is CASSGGAGEYSPLHF. Written as DNA, the CDR3 is TGTGCCAGCAGTGGGGGGGCAGGGGAGTATTCACCCCTCCACTTT.